What follows are 17 T cell receptor beta chains derived from one specimen sequenced in a study of blood T cell repertoires in COVID-19. Using immunoSEQ multiplex PCR, the repertoire was profiled, and TCRdb retains in-frame clones only, with some absent. This table holds about 150,000 clones, roughly 80% found once. Sample: peripheral blood. The receptors here all came from a man between 45 and 60 years old with active or convalescent COVID-19.

The rearrangement uses TRBV7-3 and TRBJ1-3, with TRBD1 identical over 11 bases. The germline V gene has CDR1 SGHTA and CDR2 FQGTGA. CDR3 length: 15 amino acids. With V trimmed by 5 bases and J by 4 bases, 4 bases remained unmatched. This chain's CDR3 is CASSPDRGPGNTIYF. Here the CDR3 DNA reads TGTGCCAGCAGCCCGGACAGGGGGCCCGGAAACACCATATATTTT.

This chain joins TRBV6-5 and TRBJ2-1, with TRBD2 identical over 10 bases. Germline assignment: CDR1 MNHEY and CDR2 SVGAGI. Trimming took 2 bases from V and 6 from J; bases not matched to a gene: 4. The CDR3 length is 15 residues. The CDR3 DNA sequence: TGTGCCAGCAGTTACGCCGGGACTAGCGCCAATGAGCAGTTCTTC. It translates to CASSYAGTSANEQFF.

The chain recombines TRBV29-1 with TRBJ2-3; a weak D match, TRBD2 (6 bases). The germline V and J ends were trimmed by 7 bases and 0 bases, with 11 bases remaining between them. This CDR3 spans 13 amino acids. CDR1 is SQVTM, CDR2 ANQGSEA, per germline. The CDR3 sequence is CSARDSSTDTQYF. In nucleotides, the CDR3 is TGCAGCGCCCGGGACTCAAGCACAGATACGCAGTATTTT.

V gene TRBV4-1 combines with J gene TRBJ2-1, with 11 bases matching TRBD2. CDR1 is MGHRA, CDR2 YSYEKL, per germline. There are 16 residues in the CDR3. The V and J ends lost 6 bases and 7 bases, in that order; junction bases with no gene match: 11. CDR3 loop: CASRRIAGGPRNEQFF. CDR3 in DNA: TGCGCCAGCAGACGGATAGCGGGAGGGCCGCGTAATGAGCAGTTCTTC.

The chain has TRBV2 and TRBJ1-4; 7 bases are shared with TRBD1. The germline V gene has CDR1 SNHLY and CDR2 FYNNEI. The CDR3 length is 15 residues. Trimming cost V 6 bases and J 5 bases; bases outside gene matches: 9. The CDR3 here is CASRSRGIPNEKLFF. CDR3 bases: TGTGCCAGCAGATCCAGGGGGATACCGAATGAAAAACTGTTTTTT.

This chain uses TRBV3-1 (or the pseudogene TRBV3-2) with TRBJ1-1; TRBD1 aligns across 8 bases. V was clipped by 2 bases and J by 6 bases; unmatched bases: 11. CDR1 is LGHDT and CDR2 is YNNKEL in the germline V gene (reference sequence). The CDR3 length is 16 residues. Here the CDR3 DNA reads TGTGCCAGCAGCCAAAGCGGGACAGGTAGGCTCCCTGAAGCTTTCTTT. Encoded protein: CASSQSGTGRLPEAFF.

The chain combines TRBV7-9 with TRBJ2-3, with D perhaps TRBD1 (5 bases). CDR3 size: 15 residues. With 5 bases removed from V and 4 bases from J, the gap between germline ends came to 16 bases. The germline CDR1 and CDR2 sequences are SEHNR and FQNEAQ (reference sequence). CDR3 protein: CASSPRQKLPDTQYF. DNA of the CDR3: TGTGCCAGCAGCCCCCGACAGAAGCTTCCAGATACGCAGTATTTT.

The chain has TRBV6-5 and TRBJ1-1, with TRBD1 matching over 7 bases. Germline values: CDR1 MNHEY, CDR2 SVGAGI. V lost 8 bases to trimming and J lost 10 bases; unmatched junction nucleotides: 19. The CDR3 is 15 residues long. The CDR3 nucleotides are TGTGCCAGCTATGCCCCAGGGACAGCGACAGTGGGAGCTTTCTTT. It is translated as CASYAPGTATVGAFF.

The rearrangement links TRBV6-5 to TRBJ2-3, with D maybe TRBD2 (6 bases). V lost 6 bases and J 3 bases, leaving 13 bases between the germline ends. Germline loops: CDR1 MNHEY, CDR2 SVGAGI. The CDR3 contains 14 residues. The CDR3 sequence: CASSSRGKTDTQYF. The CDR3 nucleotides read TGTGCCAGCAGCTCGCGGGGAAAGACAGATACGCAGTATTTT.

V gene TRBV29-1 combines with J gene TRBJ1-1; TRBD1 agrees at 8 bases. The length of the CDR3 is 15 residues. Germline V lookup: CDR1 SQVTM, CDR2 ANQGSEA. V was pared by 3 bases and J by 3 bases, with 9 bases of the junction left unmatched. This chain's CDR3 is CSVDDRGGRYTEAFF. CDR3 sequence (DNA): TGCAGCGTTGATGACAGGGGAGGAAGGTACACTGAAGCTTTCTTT.

The CDR3 nucleotides are TGTGCCAGCTCACCCCCGGGGAGGGCCGGCCACGAGCAGTACTTC. Protein product: CASSPPGRAGHEQYF. The chain links TRBV18 to TRBJ2-7; 7 nucleotides align to TRBD2. Trimming removed 3 bases from V and 5 bases from J; junction bases left unmatched: 10. The CDR3 has 15 amino acids. Germline V gene lookup returns CDR1 KGHSH and CDR2 LQKENI.

The chain links TRBV5-1 to TRBJ2-1; weak D call: TRBD2 (6 bases). Trimming shortened V by 0 bases and J by 8 bases, and 12 bases separated the two germline ends. Germline lookup yields CDR1 SGHRS and CDR2 YFSETQ. CDR3 length: 14 residues. For the CDR3, the DNA is TGCGCCAGCAGCTTGGATTCCGGGGGTGATGAGCAGTTCTTC. Protein product: CASSLDSGGDEQFF.

The chain joins TRBV15 to TRBJ1-5, with D hard to call. The germline V gene encodes CDR1 LNHNV and CDR2 YYDKDF (reference sequence). The CDR3 length is 19 residues. Trimming left V 1 base short and J 5 bases short, with 24 bases between. The CDR3 protein is CATSRGRRQRVPSDQPQHF. The CDR3 bases are TGTGCCACCAGCAGAGGGCGGAGGCAGAGGGTCCCGTCGGATCAGCCCCAGCATTTT.

The chain is built from TRBV4-1 and TRBJ1-5; the D gene is possibly TRBD1 (6 bases). Germline lookup yields CDR1 MGHRA and CDR2 YSYEKL. Trimming shortened V by 1 base and J by 3 bases, and 10 bases separated the two germline ends. The CDR3 length is 15 residues. The CDR3 spells CASSQVYRDNQPQHF. The CDR3 DNA sequence: TGCGCCAGCAGCCAAGTGTACAGGGACAATCAGCCCCAGCATTTT.

This clone was found a few times. J is TRBJ2-7 and V is TRBV6-2 or TRBV6-3; unclear D gene. V was cut by 5 bases and J by 3 bases, with 5 bases left in between. This CDR3 spans 11 amino acids. Germline CDR1 reads MNHEY; CDR2 reads SVGEGT. The CDR3: CASSLYYEQYF. The CDR3 DNA sequence: TGTGCCAGCAGTCTGTACTACGAGCAGTACTTC.

The chain has TRBV28 and TRBJ2-1, with 7 bases aligning to TRBD1. There are 15 residues in the CDR3. The germline CDR1 and CDR2 sequences are MDHEN and SYDVKM. V was pared by 3 bases and J by 6 bases, with 8 bases of the junction left unmatched. The CDR3 reads CASSFETDRANEQFF. For the CDR3, the DNA is TGTGCCAGCAGTTTTGAAACCGACAGGGCCAATGAGCAGTTCTTC.

V and J are TRBV19 and TRBJ1-2; weak D call: TRBD1 (6 bases). V lost 4 bases and J 0 bases, leaving 15 bases between the germline ends. The germline V gene has CDR1 LNHDA and CDR2 SQIVND (reference sequence). The CDR3 has 16 residues. The CDR3 bases are TGTGCCAGTAGTACATACATTGGACAGCCTAACTATGGCTACACCTTC. Amino acid sequence: CASSTYIGQPNYGYTF.